This T cell receptor beta chain was obtained from a study of blood T cell repertoires in COVID-19. Study background: Donors in the United States, Italy and Spain gave samples during acute or convalescent COVID-19. PBMCs, B-cell-depleted T cells, or T cells provided the cDNA or gDNA that made up the material.

Measured with immunoSEQ multiplex PCR; TCRdb has only the in-frame clones, and not every one. The table shows about 66,000 clones, with approximately 86% occurring only once. Germline V gives CDR1 MNHEY, CDR2 SVGAGI. V gave up 0 bases and J gave up 2 bases, with 4 bases separating them. This CDR3 spans 13 amino acids. In its sample, this clone was seen once. The sample consisted of peripheral blood. The V and J genes are TRBV6-5 and TRBJ1-2; D is unclear. This TCR came from a man aged 55 to 69 with acute or convalescent COVID-19. As DNA, the CDR3 is TGTGCCAGCAGTTACTCGGAGAACTATGGCTACACCTTC. It encodes CASSYSENYGYTF.